A selection of T cell receptor beta chains follows, all from one sample in a study of identical twins. TCRdb fed the 5' RACE reads into MiXCR, producing one record per CDR3 protein. The sample contains hundreds of thousands of distinct CDR3 sequences, around 8.3% of which appear only once. These same records also appear under a second study, on yellow fever vaccine responses in identical twins.

Input material: PBMCs. The receptors come from a woman between 18 and 30 years old in good health. CDR3s include the opening cysteine and the closing phenylalanine or tryptophan. The order of the fields is J gene, clone size, V gene, D gene, CDR3 protein, CDR3 DNA. The D gene is left open where the match is weak. Clone size is shown for a subset of rows, as once, few, many or a class of expanded clone.

>TRBJ1-2|few|TRBV6-2/TRBV6-3|-
CASSYSQPGGYTF
TGTGCCAGCAGTTACTCACAGCCCGGAGGCTACACCTTC
>TRBJ2-3|many|TRBV20-1|-
CSARAPSTDTQYF
TGCAGTGCTAGGGCCCCTAGCACAGATACGCAGTATTTT
>TRBJ2-7|-|TRBV5-5|-
CASSDQVSYEQYF
TGTGCCAGCAGCGACCAGGTCTCCTACGAGCAGTACTTC
>TRBJ2-7|few|TRBV27|-
CASSSLDIKSDEQYF
TGTGCCAGCAGTTCCCTCGACATTAAGAGTGACGAGCAGTACTTC
>TRBJ2-1|-|TRBV20-1|TRBD2
CSAARPGLAGNGEQFF
TGCAGTGCTGCCCGTCCGGGACTAGCGGGAAACGGTGAGCAGTTCTTC
>TRBJ2-3|few|TRBV12-3/TRBV12-4|TRBD1
CASSFTGADSHTQYF
TGTGCCAGCAGTTTCACAGGGGCCGACTCCCATACGCAGTATTTT
>TRBJ1-3|many|TRBV5-1|-
CASSSTLMGSGNTIYF
TGCGCCAGCAGCTCGACCCTTATGGGCTCTGGAAACACCATATATTTT
>TRBJ2-3|-|TRBV4-3|TRBD2
CASSQDLTSGISTDTQYF
TGCGCCAGCAGCCAAGATTTGACTAGCGGGATCAGCACAGATACGCAGTATTTT
>TRBJ2-3|few|TRBV4-1|TRBD2
CASSQESTGGRKRTDTQYF
TGCGCCAGCAGCCAAGAATCAACGGGGGGGCGAAAAAGAACAGATACGCAGTATTTT
>TRBJ2-7|few|TRBV7-8|-
CASSTRLGARGQSMEQYF
TGTGCCAGCAGCACCCGGTTGGGGGCTAGGGGACAATCTATGGAGCAGTACTTC
>TRBJ2-1|many|TRBV4-1|-
CASSQGAGTIGEQFF
TGCGCCAGCAGCCAAGGGGCCGGGACAATCGGTGAGCAGTTCTTC
>TRBJ1-1|many|TRBV12-3/TRBV12-4|-
CASSTGSAEAFF
TGTGCCAGCAGTACAGGGAGCGCTGAAGCTTTCTTT
>TRBJ1-2|few|TRBV21-1|-
CASSGTVTYGYTF
TGTGCCAGCAGCGGGACGGTGACGTATGGCTACACCTTC
>TRBJ2-3|once|TRBV29-1|-
CSVEGGFVDTQYF
TGCAGCGTTGAAGGAGGGTTTGTCGATACGCAGTATTTT
>TRBJ1-1|many|TRBV7-9|TRBD1
CASSLGQGEAFF
TGTGCCAGCAGCTTGGGACAGGGAGAAGCTTTCTTT
>TRBJ2-7|many|TRBV10-3|-
CAISENLARVQYF
TGTGCCATCAGTGAGAACTTAGCGCGGGTGCAGTACTTC
>TRBJ2-3|-|TRBV11-3|-
CASSQIPRGTQYF
TGTGCCAGCAGCCAAATTCCGAGGGGTACGCAGTATTTT
>TRBJ1-4|-|TRBV15|-
CATLNGGSTTNEKLFF
TGTGCCACGTTAAACGGGGGCTCGACGACTAATGAAAAACTGTTTTTT
>TRBJ1-2|-|TRBV28|TRBD1
CASRKGGAGYGYTF
TGTGCCAGCAGGAAAGGGGGCGCCGGCTATGGCTACACCTTC
>TRBJ2-7|-|TRBV12-3/TRBV12-4|TRBD1
CASSLRGTGSRKGSYEQYF
TGTGCCAGCAGTTTGCGTGGGACAGGGTCCCGGAAGGGGTCCTACGAGCAGTACTTC
>TRBJ2-3|few|TRBV15|TRBD1
CATSSRDRATDTQYF
TGTGCCACCAGCAGCCGGGACAGGGCAACAGATACGCAGTATTTT
>TRBJ2-7|many|TRBV7-2|TRBD1
CASSLVTGALYEQYF
TGTGCCAGCAGCTTAGTCACAGGGGCACTGTACGAGCAGTACTTC
>TRBJ2-6|few|TRBV15|TRBD1
CATVLGTGLSSGANVLTF
TGTGCCACCGTTTTGGGGACAGGGTTGTCCTCTGGGGCCAACGTCCTGACTTTC
>TRBJ2-5|-|TRBV20-1|TRBD2
CSARIAWGTSLQETQYF
TGCAGTGCTAGAATAGCTTGGGGGACTAGCCTTCAAGAGACCCAGTACTTC
>TRBJ2-1|few|TRBV29-1|TRBD1
CSTRTGRGNEQFF
TGCAGCACAAGGACAGGGCGTGGGAATGAGCAGTTCTTC
>TRBJ2-5|few|TRBV10-3|TRBD2
CAISSSGSYQETQYF
TGTGCCATCAGTTCTAGCGGGAGCTACCAAGAGACCCAGTACTTC
>TRBJ1-1|-|TRBV29-1|TRBD1
CSVERYRDRGMNTEAFF
TGCAGCGTTGAACGCTACCGGGACAGGGGGATGAACACTGAAGCTTTCTTT
>TRBJ1-1|few|TRBV6-1|-
CASSRGGGRLAEAFF
TGTGCCAGCAGTAGGGGAGGGGGAAGGCTCGCTGAAGCTTTCTTT
>TRBJ2-1|-|TRBV14|-
CASSLIGRDYNEQFF
TGTGCCAGCAGCCTCATCGGTCGGGACTACAATGAGCAGTTCTTC
>TRBJ2-3|-|TRBV7-8|TRBD2
CASSLNRGSGTDTQYF
TGTGCCAGCAGCTTAAATCGCGGGAGCGGGACAGATACGCAGTATTTT
>TRBJ2-2|-|TRBV9|-
CASSSAVNTGELFF
TGTGCCAGCAGCTCAGCTGTCAACACCGGGGAGCTGTTTTTT
>TRBJ2-2|-|TRBV4-3|-
CASSYEHANTGELFF
TGCGCCAGCAGCTACGAACACGCGAACACCGGGGAGCTGTTTTTT
>TRBJ1-6|few|TRBV11-2|-
CASSLMDSSPLHF
TGTGCCAGCAGCTTAATGGACAGTTCACCCCTCCACTTT
>TRBJ2-7|-|TRBV27|-
CASHLGGLAYEQYF
TGTGCCAGCCACCTGGGGGGCCTCGCGTACGAGCAGTACTTC
>TRBJ2-7|-|TRBV12-3/TRBV12-4|-
CASSSGDSNSYEQYF
TGTGCCAGCAGCTCAGGGGACTCCAACTCCTACGAGCAGTACTTC
>TRBJ2-5|many|TRBV5-1|TRBD1
CASSPADRVRETQYF
TGCGCCAGCAGCCCAGCGGACAGGGTTAGAGAGACCCAGTACTTC
>TRBJ2-6|-|TRBV11-1|TRBD1
CASSLAGVPDRVGANVLTF
TGTGCCAGCAGCTTAGCCGGGGTCCCTGACAGGGTTGGGGCCAACGTCCTGACTTTC
>TRBJ2-5|few|TRBV11-2|-
CASSFRAWLVQGETQYF
TGTGCCAGCAGCTTCAGGGCTTGGTTAGTCCAAGGAGAGACCCAGTACTTC
>TRBJ2-3|-|TRBV5-5|-
CASSLWVLASDTQYF
TGTGCCAGCAGCTTATGGGTCCTAGCATCCGATACGCAGTATTTT
>TRBJ2-2|-|TRBV7-3|-
CASSRLGGGDRGELFF
TGTGCCAGCAGCAGATTGGGGGGCGGGGACCGCGGGGAGCTGTTTTTT
>TRBJ2-3|few|TRBV5-1|-
CASNQGYPDTQYF
TGCGCCAGCAACCAGGGTTATCCAGATACGCAGTATTTT
>TRBJ2-5|few|TRBV6-1|TRBD2
CASTASGVFKETQYF
TGTGCCAGCACGGCTAGCGGGGTATTTAAAGAGACCCAGTACTTC
>TRBJ2-7|many|TRBV27|TRBD1
CASSSPGQGLYEQYF
TGTGCCAGCAGCTCACCGGGACAGGGGCTCTACGAGCAGTACTTC
>TRBJ2-1|many|TRBV5-1|-
CASSVGLFQRNEQFF
TGCGCCAGCAGCGTGGGACTGTTCCAACGGAATGAGCAGTTCTTC
>TRBJ2-7|many|TRBV7-9|-
CASSPSGRPYEQYF
TGTGCCAGCAGCCCAAGCGGGCGTCCCTACGAGCAGTACTTC
>TRBJ2-5|-|TRBV9|-
CASSVAGYETQYF
TGTGCCAGCAGCGTAGCCGGATATGAGACCCAGTACTTC
>TRBJ2-1|many|TRBV29-1|TRBD1
CSVGIRTGGFRPSSYNEQFF
TGCAGCGTGGGTATAAGGACAGGGGGCTTTCGACCCAGCTCCTACAATGAGCAGTTCTTC
>TRBJ2-7|many|TRBV7-3|-
CASSLQSSSEQYF
TGTGCCAGCAGCTTGCAAAGTTCGAGCGAGCAGTACTTC